Listed below are T cell receptor beta chains from one sample, sequenced in a study of T cell repertoires in cytomegalovirus infection. TCRdb reprocessed the reads with MiXCR, giving one entry per CDR3 protein. The sample has some 160,000 distinct CDR3 sequences, approximately 17% seen once; the top ten hold roughly 20%. Sequencing was carried out using CD8+ T cells from PBMCs. The receptors were sampled from a human donor in good health (CMV status not recorded). Some clones in this sample may be carry-over from other donors' samples. Both conserved end residues are part of each CDR3. D genes are given only for firm matches. Expanded clones get a size class; other rows say once, few or many, or leave the size out.

d_call,v_call,j_call,clone_size,cdr3_aa,cdr3_nt
-,TRBV7-9,TRBJ2-7,-,CASSHPDRSYEQYF,TGTGCCAGCAGCCATCCGGACAGATCTTACGAGCAGTACTTC
TRBD2,TRBV7-2,TRBJ2-1,many,CASSYTLRTSVYNEQFF,TGTGCCAGCAGTTATACCCTCCGGACTAGCGTATACAATGAGCAGTTCTTC
-,TRBV28,TRBJ1-2,once,CASSLLSRGEYGYTF,TGTGCCAGCAGTTTATTGAGTAGGGGCGAATATGGCTACACCTTC
TRBD1,TRBV20-1,TRBJ2-7,-,CSAREGGRGEQYF,TGCAGTGCTAGAGAAGGGGGCCGAGGCGAGCAGTACTTC
-,TRBV11-2,TRBJ2-1,many,CASSPRAGEQFF,TGTGCCAGCAGCCCAAGGGCTGGGGAGCAGTTCTTC
-,TRBV6-2/TRBV6-3,TRBJ2-1,few,CASSYSGDEQFF,TGTGCCAGCAGTTACTCTGGGGATGAGCAGTTCTTC
-,TRBV12-3/TRBV12-4,TRBJ2-1,large,CASSLGYNEQFF,TGTGCCAGCAGCTTAGGCTACAATGAGCAGTTCTTC
TRBD2,TRBV7-9,TRBJ2-5,-,CASSQWVSRGEETQYF,TGTGCCAGCAGCCAATGGGTGTCACGGGGGGAAGAGACCCAGTACTTC
-,TRBV10-3,TRBJ2-7,-,CAISEGGDGYEQYF,TGTGCCATCAGTGAGGGTGGGGACGGCTACGAGCAGTACTTC
TRBD1,TRBV12-3/TRBV12-4,TRBJ1-5,few,CASSLTGGNQPQHF,TGTGCCAGCAGTTTGACAGGGGGCAATCAGCCCCAGCATTTT
TRBD2,TRBV7-2,TRBJ2-7,-,CASSLRSTSGDTYEQYF,TGTGCCAGCAGCTTACGATCGACTAGCGGGGATACCTACGAGCAGTACTTC
-,TRBV12-3/TRBV12-4,TRBJ1-4,few,CASSPGPQGEKLFF,TGTGCCAGCAGTCCGGGGCCACAGGGTGAAAAACTGTTTTTT
-,TRBV12-3/TRBV12-4,TRBJ1-4,-,CASSLSRPVVGKLFF,TGTGCCAGCAGTCTCTCCCGTCCCGTTGTCGGAAAACTGTTTTTT
-,TRBV6-8,TRBJ2-5,-,CASSYTDWGETQYF,TGTGCCAGCAGTTATACTGACTGGGGAGAGACCCAGTACTTC
TRBD1,TRBV7-9,TRBJ1-6,few,CASSGGTGGSPLHF,TGTGCCAGCAGCGGGGGGACAGGGGGCTCACCCCTCCACTTT
-,TRBV20-1,TRBJ1-5,few,CSARDPRADSNQPQHF,TGCAGTGCTAGAGATCCCAGGGCAGATAGCAATCAGCCCCAGCATTTT
TRBD1,TRBV6-2/TRBV6-3,TRBJ1-2,few,CASSLDWTGGYGYTF,TGTGCCAGCAGTTTAGACTGGACAGGCGGCTATGGCTACACCTTC
TRBD1,TRBV19,TRBJ2-7,few,CASSMGQGYEQYF,TGTGCCAGTAGTATGGGACAGGGATACGAGCAGTACTTC
-,TRBV5-6,TRBJ1-5,-,CASSSGSGQPQHF,TGTGCCAGCAGCTCAGGAAGCGGGCAGCCCCAGCATTTT
-,TRBV12-3/TRBV12-4,TRBJ2-1,few,CASSPGRIQFF,TGTGCCAGCAGCCCCGGACGGATTCAGTTCTTC
-,TRBV7-2,TRBJ1-2,many,CASSPRTQGYTF,TGTGCCAGCAGCCCTAGGACTCAAGGCTACACCTTC
TRBD1,TRBV5-3,TRBJ2-1,few,CASSETGQGNLNEQFF,TGTGCCAGCAGCGAGACGGGACAGGGAAATCTCAATGAGCAGTTCTTC
-,TRBV6-6,TRBJ2-7,few,CASSYYPRDHSYEQYF,TGTGCCAGCAGTTACTACCCCCGGGACCATTCATACGAGCAGTACTTC
-,TRBV14,TRBJ2-6,few,CASSQAGLKDGANVLTF,TGTGCCAGCAGCCAAGCCGGACTTAAAGATGGGGCCAACGTCCTGACTTTC
-,TRBV12-3/TRBV12-4,TRBJ1-5,-,CASSETYGNQPQHF,TGTGCCAGCTCCGAGACATATGGCAATCAGCCCCAGCATTTT
-,TRBV28,TRBJ2-1,-,CASSLLLLVRGGEQFF,TGTGCCAGCAGTTTACTTCTCCTAGTTAGGGGGGGTGAGCAGTTCTTC
-,TRBV7-2,TRBJ2-3,few,CASSSSPADTQYF,TGTGCCAGCAGCTCCTCCCCAGCAGATACGCAGTATTTT
-,TRBV10-3,TRBJ2-3,few,CAILAQGSQYF,TGTGCCATACTCGCGCAGGGTTCGCAGTATTTT
TRBD1,TRBV10-3,TRBJ1-1,-,CAAGTGRTEAFF,TGTGCCGCCGGGACAGGGAGGACTGAAGCTTTCTTT
-,TRBV18,TRBJ2-7,-,CASSPGMAVYEQYF,TGTGCCAGCTCACCGGGCATGGCGGTCTACGAGCAGTACTTC
TRBD2,TRBV19,TRBJ2-1,-,CASSIDTGTSGLPGYNEQFF,TGTGCCAGTAGTATAGACACCGGGACTAGCGGGCTACCCGGGTACAATGAGCAGTTCTTC
-,TRBV6-5,TRBJ2-1,few,CASSYPTKGKGYNEQFF,TGTGCCAGCAGTTACCCAACCAAGGGGAAGGGGTACAATGAGCAGTTCTTC
-,TRBV7-6,TRBJ1-1,many,CASSLRVKTEAFF,TGTGCCAGCAGCCTCCGGGTTAAAACTGAAGCTTTCTTT
-,TRBV14,TRBJ1-1,-,CASSQASDRIEAFF,TGTGCCAGCAGCCAGGCTTCTGACAGGATTGAAGCTTTCTTT
-,TRBV7-9,TRBJ2-7,-,CASSLAIEEQYF,TGTGCCAGCAGCTTAGCGATAGAGGAGCAGTACTTC
-,TRBV5-4,TRBJ2-5,-,CASRYETQYF,TGTGCCAGCCGCTATGAGACCCAGTACTTC
-,TRBV7-6,TRBJ2-7,-,CASSRPRQGGSYEQYF,TGTGCCAGCAGCCGCCCCCGACAGGGAGGCTCCTACGAGCAGTACTTC
-,TRBV2,TRBJ1-1,-,CASGKGRAFF,TGTGCCAGCGGAAAGGGTCGAGCTTTCTTT
TRBD2,TRBV7-2,TRBJ2-1,few,CASSLGGTSGANNEQFF,TGTGCCAGCAGCTTAGGGGGGACTAGCGGGGCCAACAATGAGCAGTTCTTC
-,TRBV7-7,TRBJ2-5,few,CASSLTGISRETQYF,TGTGCCAGCAGTTTAACTGGGATCTCCCGGGAGACCCAGTACTTC
-,TRBV28,TRBJ2-1,-,CASSGTLYNEQFF,TGTGCCAGCAGTGGGACCCTATACAATGAGCAGTTCTTC